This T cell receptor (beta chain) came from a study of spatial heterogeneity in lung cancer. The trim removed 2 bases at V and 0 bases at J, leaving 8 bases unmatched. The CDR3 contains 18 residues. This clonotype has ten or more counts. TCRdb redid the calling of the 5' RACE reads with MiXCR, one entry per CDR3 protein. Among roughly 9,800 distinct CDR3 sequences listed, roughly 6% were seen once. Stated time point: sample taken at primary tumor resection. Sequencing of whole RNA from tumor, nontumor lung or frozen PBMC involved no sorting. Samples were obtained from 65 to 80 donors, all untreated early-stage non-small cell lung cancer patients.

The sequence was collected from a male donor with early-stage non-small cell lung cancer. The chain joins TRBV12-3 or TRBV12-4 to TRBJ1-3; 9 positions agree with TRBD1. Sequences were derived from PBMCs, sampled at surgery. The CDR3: CASSLLTGGFASGNTIYF. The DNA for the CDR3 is TGTGCCAGCAGTTTACTGACAGGGGGATTCGCCTCTGGAAACACCATATATTTT.